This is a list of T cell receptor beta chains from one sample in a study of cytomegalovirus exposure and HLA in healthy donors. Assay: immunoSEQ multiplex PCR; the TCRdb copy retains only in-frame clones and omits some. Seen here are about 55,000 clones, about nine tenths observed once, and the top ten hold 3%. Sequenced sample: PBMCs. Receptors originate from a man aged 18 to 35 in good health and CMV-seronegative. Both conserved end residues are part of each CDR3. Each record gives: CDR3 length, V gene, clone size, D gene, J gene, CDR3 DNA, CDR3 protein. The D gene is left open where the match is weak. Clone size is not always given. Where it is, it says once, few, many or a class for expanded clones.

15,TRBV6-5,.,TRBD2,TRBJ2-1,TGTGCCAGCAGTTTCCCAGCGGGACTACACAATGAGCAGTTCTTC,CASSFPAGLHNEQFF
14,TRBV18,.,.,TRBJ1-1,TGTGCCAGCTCACCACAACTGGAGAATACTGAAGCTTTCTTT,CASSPQLENTEAFF
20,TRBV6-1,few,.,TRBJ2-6,TGTGCCAGCAGGGAAATTCCGGGACACCGTTCTAGCTCTGGGGCCAACGTCCTGACTTTC,CASREIPGHRSSSGANVLTF
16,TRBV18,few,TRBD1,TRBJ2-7,TGTGCCAGCTCACCACCCACGGGACAGGGGGCCTACGAGCAGTACTTC,CASSPPTGQGAYEQYF
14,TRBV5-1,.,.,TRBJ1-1,TGCGCCAGCAGCTTGGAGGCAGGCGACACTGAAGCTTTCTTT,CASSLEAGDTEAFF
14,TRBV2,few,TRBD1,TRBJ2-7,TGTGCCAGCATGGGTCGGGACAGGACCTACGAGCAGTACTTC,CASMGRDRTYEQYF
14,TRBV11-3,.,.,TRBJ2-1,TGTGCCAGCAGCTTAGGGCAGGGCGGCAATGAGCAGTTCTTC,CASSLGQGGNEQFF
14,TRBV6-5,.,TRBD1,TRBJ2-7,TGTGCCAGCAGTTACAGACAGGGAGTGTCCGAGCAGTACTTC,CASSYRQGVSEQYF
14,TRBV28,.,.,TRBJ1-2,TGTGCCAGCAGCTTCCCCTTCGCAGGGAATGGCTACACCTTC,CASSFPFAGNGYTF
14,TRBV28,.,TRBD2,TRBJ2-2,TGTGCCAGCAGGGCACTAGCGGTGGCCGGGGAGCTGTTTTTT,CASRALAVAGELFF
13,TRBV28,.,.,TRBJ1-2,TGTGCCAGCAGTAATATCGACAGTGCTGGCTACACCTTC,CASSNIDSAGYTF
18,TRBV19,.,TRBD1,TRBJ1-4,TGTGCCAGTACCCCCTCCGCGAGACAGGGTTTGGTGAATGAAAAACTGTTTTTT,CASTPSARQGLVNEKLFF
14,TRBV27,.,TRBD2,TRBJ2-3,TGTGCCAGCAGCCGGACTAGCGTCACAGATACGCAGTATTTT,CASSRTSVTDTQYF
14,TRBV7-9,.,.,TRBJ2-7,TGTGCCAGCAGCTTAGGGGGGGGGCACGACGAGCAGTACTTC,CASSLGGGHDEQYF
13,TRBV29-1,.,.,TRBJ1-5,TGCAGCGCAAGAGGGGGTAGCAATCAGCCCCAGCATTTT,CSARGGSNQPQHF
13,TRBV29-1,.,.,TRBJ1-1,TGCAGCGTTGAATTGCCAGAGAACACTGAAGCTTTCTTT,CSVELPENTEAFF
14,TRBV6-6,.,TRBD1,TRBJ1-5,TGTGCCAGCACCGGGACAGCGGACAATCAGCCCCAGCATTTT,CASTGTADNQPQHF
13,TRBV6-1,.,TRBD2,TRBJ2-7,TGTGCCAGTCGACTAGCGGCTTCCTACGAGCAGTACTTC,CASRLAASYEQYF
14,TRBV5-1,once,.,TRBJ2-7,TGCGCCAGCAGCCTGGGACAACAATCCTACGAGCAGTACTTC,CASSLGQQSYEQYF
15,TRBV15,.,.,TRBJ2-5,TGTGCCACCAGCAGAGCCGGGACACCAAAAGAGACCCAGTACTTC,CATSRAGTPKETQYF
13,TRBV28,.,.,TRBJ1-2,TGTGCCAGCAGCGCCGGGATTCACTATGGCTACACCTTC,CASSAGIHYGYTF
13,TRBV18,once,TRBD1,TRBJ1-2,TGTGCCAGCTCACCAGGGACAGACTATGGCTACACCTTC,CASSPGTDYGYTF
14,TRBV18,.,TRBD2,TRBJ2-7,TGTGCCAGCTCACCACCGGGACTAAAATACGAGCAGTACTTC,CASSPPGLKYEQYF
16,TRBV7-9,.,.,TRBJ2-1,TGTGCCAGCAGCTTAACCCAAACGGCGGGGTACAATGAGCAGTTCTTC,CASSLTQTAGYNEQFF
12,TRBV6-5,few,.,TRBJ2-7,TGTGCCAGCAGCGCAGGGTCCTACGAGCAGTACTTC,CASSAGSYEQYF